This entry is about one T cell receptor (beta chain). Trimming removed 0 bases from V and 5 bases from J, with 11 bases in between. Per germline, CDR1 SGHRS and CDR2 YFSETQ. CDR3 size: 14 residues. Profiling that covered TCR beta VDJ and CDR3 relied on genomic DNA as its template. TCRdb re-analysed the reads in MiXCR, keeping a single row per CDR3 protein. The sample holds hundreds of thousands of distinct CDR3 sequences; about two thirds are singletons and the top ten take less than 4%. The data were obtained in a study of CD8+CD57+ T cells in acquired aplastic anemia. Source material: sorted CD4+, CD8+, or CD8+CD57+ T cells (not recorded which) from PBMCs. V and J are TRBV5-1 and TRBJ1-1, with unresolved D. The TCR comes from a human donor in good health, serving as a control. CDR3 sequence (DNA): TGCGCCAGCAGCTTGGCGACTAGCGAGACTGAAGCTTTCTTT. It encodes CASSLATSETEAFF.